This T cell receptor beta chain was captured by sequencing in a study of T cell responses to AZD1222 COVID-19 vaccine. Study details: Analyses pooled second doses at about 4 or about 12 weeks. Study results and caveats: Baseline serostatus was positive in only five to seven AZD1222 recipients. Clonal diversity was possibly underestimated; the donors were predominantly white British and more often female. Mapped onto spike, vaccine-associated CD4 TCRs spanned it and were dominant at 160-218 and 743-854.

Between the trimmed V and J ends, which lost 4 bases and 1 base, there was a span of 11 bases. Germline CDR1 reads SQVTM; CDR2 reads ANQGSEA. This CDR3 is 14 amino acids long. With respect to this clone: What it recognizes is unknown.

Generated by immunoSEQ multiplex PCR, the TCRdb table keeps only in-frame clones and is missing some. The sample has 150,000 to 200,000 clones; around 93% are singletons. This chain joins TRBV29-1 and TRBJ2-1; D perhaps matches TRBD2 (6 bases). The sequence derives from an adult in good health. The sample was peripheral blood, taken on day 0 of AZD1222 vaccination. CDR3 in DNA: TGCAGCGTTGTTCGGGAGCGGTCCTACAATGAGCAGTTCTTC. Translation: CSVVRERSYNEQFF.